By sample share, the clone carrying this T cell receptor beta chain is medium-sized. Its antigen remains unidentified. The source of the sample is a study of a mutant IDH1 vaccine in newly diagnosed glioma. Study information: Across weeks 1, 3, 5, 7, 11, 15, 19 and 23, patients received a vaccination each time, eight in all. Most patients had radiochemotherapy with temozolomide before enrollment; others had one alone.

Assay: immunoSEQ multiplex PCR; the TCRdb copy retains only in-frame clones and omits some. The sample lists about 41,000 clones; over 70% were seen once. As for time point: week 23, last vaccination. The study gave 300 ug of mutant IDH1 20-mer peptide per vaccine dose, with topical imiquimod. The germline V gene has CDR1 SGHVS and CDR2 FQNEAQ. CDR3 length equals 15 residues. With 1 base removed from V and 0 bases from J, the gap between germline ends came to 6 bases. This rearrangement joins TRBV7-8 to TRBJ1-4; D is uncertain. The material was PBMCs, obtained from a glioma patient whose treatment included an IDH1 peptide vaccine. This receptor was obtained from a woman in her forties with glioma. Some clones in this sample may be carry-over from other donors' samples. CDR3: CASSLGGPTNEKLFF. In DNA, the CDR3 is TGTGCCAGCAGCTTAGGAGGGCCAACTAATGAAAAACTGTTTTTT.